One sample yielded the 15 T cell receptor beta chains listed below, sequenced in a study of vaccination and CD4 T cells after COVID-19 (dated by TCRdb to 2022 to 2024). What this sample's treatment or condition label stands for: 10-day PBMC culture with coronavirus spike peptide pools or control peptides (ViraFEST assay). CD4+ T cells from unexposed donors were collected before the COVID-19 pandemic (2011-2018). Library creation used PCR. Sequencing relied on an Illumina iSeq 100. DNA from cultured CD4+ T cells underwent TCR sequencing with the Oncomine TCR Beta short-read assay at the Johns Hopkins FTIC core. The public reads were quality trimmed at Q25 with fastp and then assembled into clones with MiXCR by TCRdb, keeping productive beta chains. Here each entry gathers all rows of one CDR3 protein and keeps the most common genes and DNA. Within this sample are just over 4,000 distinct CDR3 sequences, with approximately 76% of them counted one time only. 37% of the sample comes from the top ten.

These TCRs are of unknown antigen specificity. The specimen sequenced was CD4+ T cells from blood, cultured in vitro. Source of these receptors: a human donor in good health.

This clonotype turned up a few times. CDR3 coding DNA: TGTGCCAGCACTCCTAGCAATGAGCAGTTCTTC. Its protein is CASTPSNEQFF. V gene TRBV6-1 combines with J gene TRBJ2-1; unclear D gene. Germline CDR1 is MNHNS and CDR2 is SASEGT. Trimming took off 7 bases at V and 6 bases at J, with 7 bases between the two ends. This CDR3 comprises 11 residues.

V gene TRBV7-9 combines with J gene TRBJ1-6; possible D gene TRBD1, 6 bases. The CDR3 totals 14 residues. Germline V gene data show CDR1 as SEHNR and CDR2 as FQNEAQ (reference sequence). V was trimmed by 3 bases and J by 7 bases, leaving 10 bases between them. CDR3 nucleotide sequence: TGTGCCAGCAGCTTTTCTCAGGGGAATTCACCCCTCCACTTT. Translated, it gives CASSFSQGNSPLHF.

The gene calls are TRBV5-4 and TRBJ1-2; tentatively, D is TRBD1 (5 bases). The V gene's germline CDR1 is SGHNT and CDR2 YYREEE (reference sequence). Between the trimmed V and J ends, which lost 0 bases and 2 bases, there was a span of 5 bases. This CDR3 has 13 residues. The CDR3 is CASSLGGNYGYTF. The CDR3 DNA follows: TGTGCCAGCAGCTTGGGGGGGAACTATGGCTACACCTTC.

The chain recombines TRBV20-1 with TRBJ1-1; D is ambiguous. Trimming pared 6 bases from V and 5 bases from J, leaving 13 bases between. Germline-derived CDR1 and CDR2 are DFQATT and SNEGSKA (reference sequence). The CDR3 covers 12 residues. In DNA form, the CDR3 reads TGCAGTGCCCCTTGGGTGGGAACTGAAGCTTTCTTT. Protein: CSAPWVGTEAFF.

The chain is built from TRBV12-3 or TRBV12-4 and TRBJ1-2, with no clear D. The CDR3 contains 12 residues. Trimming stripped 6 bases from V and 5 bases from J, with 10 bases between. The CDR3: CASSTGMYGYTF. CDR3 DNA: TGTGCCAGCAGCACCGGGATGTATGGCTACACCTTC.

Concerning this clonotype: A clone one base away is much larger, so this may be a read error. The chain combines TRBV2 with TRBJ2-5; tentatively, D is TRBD2 (5 bases). The CDR3 spans 11 residues. The V end lost 10 bases, the J end lost 4 bases, and 10 bases lay between the germline ends. The germline V gene has CDR1 SNHLY and CDR2 FYNNEI. CDR3 sequence: CAIRGIETQYF. The CDR3 DNA is TGTGCCATCCGGGGAATAGAGACCCAGTACTTC.

The chain combines TRBV27 with TRBJ1-5, with D possibly being TRBD1 (6 bases). Germline V gives CDR1 MNHEY, CDR2 SMNVEV (reference sequence). The V gene lost 0 bases and the J gene lost 1 base, with 16 bases spanning the gap. There are 18 residues in the CDR3. The CDR3: CASSLSGAWGPSNQPQHF. The CDR3 DNA sequence: TGTGCCAGCAGTTTATCGGGGGCATGGGGCCCGAGCAATCAGCCCCAGCATTTT.

The table lists this clonotype with a count of one. The chain combines TRBV27 with TRBJ1-5; D is possibly TRBD1 (6 bases). Germline V gene lookup returns CDR1 MNHEY and CDR2 SMNVEV (reference sequence). The CDR3 spans 15 residues. V was shortened by 3 bases and J by 3 bases, with 12 bases between the two germline ends. This chain's CDR3 is CASSFRGGLNQPQHF. CDR3 nucleotide sequence: TGTGCCAGCAGTTTTCGGGGGGGGCTCAATCAGCCCCAGCATTTT.

This clonotype was detected a few times. This chain joins TRBV27 and TRBJ2-2, with a possible D match to TRBD1 (7 bases). V gave up 6 bases and J gave up 5 bases, with 16 bases separating them. CDR1 and CDR2 (germline): MNHEY, SMNVEV (reference sequence). The CDR3 is 15 amino acids. The CDR3 DNA reads as TGTGCCAGCAGAATCGCGACAGGGAGGACCGGGGAGCTGTTTTTT. It yields the protein CASRIATGRTGELFF.

The rearrangement links TRBV7-2 to TRBJ2-3, with 10 bases lining up with TRBD2. This CDR3 has 17 residues. Germline V CDR1 and CDR2: SGHTA, FQGNSA. V lost 3 bases and J lost 0; bases outside the gene matches: 6. The CDR3 sequence is CASSFSSGGTSTDTQYF. CDR3 DNA sequence: TGTGCCAGCAGCTTCAGTAGCGGGGGGACTAGCACAGATACGCAGTATTTT.

This chain connects TRBV7-9 to TRBJ2-7; TRBD1 is a possible D gene (6 bases). The germline CDR1 and CDR2 sequences are SEHNR and FQNEAQ (reference sequence). This CDR3 region has 12 residues. The V gene lost 6 bases and the J gene lost 6 bases, with 12 bases spanning the gap. CDR3: CASSQTGSEQYF. The CDR3 DNA is TGTGCCAGCAGTCAAACAGGGTCCGAGCAGTACTTC.

The chain links TRBV7-2 to TRBJ2-7, with 7 positions matching TRBD2. V was pared by 2 bases and J by 2 bases, with 6 bases of the junction left unmatched. CDR3 size: 15 residues. Looked up from germline, CDR1 is SGHTA and CDR2 is FQGNSA. This chain's CDR3 is CASSLNGGTTYEQYF. CDR3 DNA: TGTGCCAGCAGCTTAAACGGGGGGACTACCTACGAGCAGTACTTC.

V usage is TRBV6-1 and J usage is TRBJ1-1; D gene uncertain. Germline CDR1 MNHNS, CDR2 SASEGT. The CDR3 is made up of 13 amino acids. The V end was cut by 0 bases, the J end by 1 base, with 3 bases between. The CDR3: CASSEARNTEAFF. The CDR3 DNA reads TGTGCCAGCAGTGAAGCTCGGAACACTGAAGCTTTCTTT.

This clonotype was observed once. The V call is TRBV6-2 or TRBV6-3, the J call TRBJ2-7; D call uncertain. CDR3 length: 13 residues. V was cut by 5 bases and J by 2 bases, with 10 bases left in between. Germline CDR1 and CDR2: MNHEY and SVGEGT. CDR3 DNA: TGTGCCAGCAGTAACGCTGGGGCCTACGAGCAGTACTTC. Translated, it gives CASSNAGAYEQYF.

The table lists this clonotype with a few counts. The J gene is TRBJ2-3, the V gene TRBV7-2; TRBD2 matches at 7 bases. Germline V lookup: CDR1 SGHTA, CDR2 FQGNSA. The trim removed 1 base at V and 3 bases at J, leaving 4 bases unmatched. The length of the CDR3 is 15 residues. The CDR3 loop reads CASSLDGGGTDTQYF. Written as DNA, the CDR3 is TGTGCCAGCAGCTTAGACGGCGGGGGAACAGATACGCAGTATTTT. The full variable domain, its missing parts supplied by reference TRBV7-2 and TRBJ2-3, is GAGVSQSPSNKVTEKGKDVELRCDPISGHTALYWYRQSLGQGLEFLIYFQGNSAPDKSGLPSDRFSAERTGGSVSTLTIQRTQQEDSAVYLCASSLDGGGTDTQYFGPGTRLTVL.